This T cell receptor beta chain was captured in a study of technical replicates of blood from a few donors. Libraries were prepared by immunoSEQ multiplex PCR; TCRdb keeps only in-frame clonotypes and omits some of them. The data show more than 75,000 clones, with about 90% seen just once and roughly 0.25% held by the top ten. The sample was T cells isolated from PBMCs. The sequence was collected from a human donor in good health.

The chain's CDR3 is CASSLAGLAGGLIYNEQFF. CDR3 nucleotide sequence: TGCGCCAGCAGCTTGGCGGGACTAGCGGGAGGGTTAATCTACAATGAGCAGTTCTTC. The V and J genes are TRBV5-1 and TRBJ2-1, with 16 bases matching TRBD2. Trimming removed 0 bases from V and 3 bases from J; junction bases left unmatched: 6. CDR1 SGHRS and CDR2 YFSETQ come from the germline V gene. This CDR3 has 19 residues.